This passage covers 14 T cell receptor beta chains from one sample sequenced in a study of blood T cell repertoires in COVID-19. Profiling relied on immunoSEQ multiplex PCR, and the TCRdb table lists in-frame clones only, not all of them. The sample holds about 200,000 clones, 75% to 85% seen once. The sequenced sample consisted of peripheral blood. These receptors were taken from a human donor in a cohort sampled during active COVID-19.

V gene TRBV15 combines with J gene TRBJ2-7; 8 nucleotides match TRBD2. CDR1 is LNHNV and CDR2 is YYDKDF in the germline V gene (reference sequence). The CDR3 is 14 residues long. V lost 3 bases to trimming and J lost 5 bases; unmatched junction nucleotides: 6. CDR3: CATSRGTRVDEQYF. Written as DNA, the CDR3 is TGTGCCACCAGCAGGGGGACTAGAGTAGACGAGCAGTACTTC.

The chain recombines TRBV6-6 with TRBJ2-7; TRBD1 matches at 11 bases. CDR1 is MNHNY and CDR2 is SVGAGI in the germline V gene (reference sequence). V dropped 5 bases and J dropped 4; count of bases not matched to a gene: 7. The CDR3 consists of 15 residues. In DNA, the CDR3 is TGTGCCAGCAGTAAGGGGACAGGGGGTAAATACGAGCAGTACTTC. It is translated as CASSKGTGGKYEQYF.

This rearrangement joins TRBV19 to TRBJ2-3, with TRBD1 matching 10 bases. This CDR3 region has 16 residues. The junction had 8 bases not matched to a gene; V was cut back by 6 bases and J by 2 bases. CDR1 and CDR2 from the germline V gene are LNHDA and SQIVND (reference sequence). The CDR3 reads CASRARGQGPTDTQYF. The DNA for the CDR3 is TGTGCCAGTAGGGCCCGGGGACAGGGGCCCACAGATACGCAGTATTTT.

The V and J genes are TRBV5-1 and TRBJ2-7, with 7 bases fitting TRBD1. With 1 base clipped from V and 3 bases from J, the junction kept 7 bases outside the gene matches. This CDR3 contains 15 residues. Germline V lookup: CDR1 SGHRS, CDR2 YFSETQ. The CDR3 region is CASSLTPTGSYEQYF. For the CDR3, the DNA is TGCGCCAGCAGCTTGACCCCGACAGGGAGCTACGAGCAGTACTTC.

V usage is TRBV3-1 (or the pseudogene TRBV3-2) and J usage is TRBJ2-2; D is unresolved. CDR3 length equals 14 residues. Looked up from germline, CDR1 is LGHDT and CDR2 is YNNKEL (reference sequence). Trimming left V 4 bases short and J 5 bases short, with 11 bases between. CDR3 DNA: TGTGCCAGCAGCCCCCCCCACCGGACCGGGGAGCTGTTTTTT. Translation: CASSPPHRTGELFF.

CDR3 in DNA: TGTGCCAGCAGTTTACTCGATAGCGCGCTAATGGGAGAGACCCAGTACTTC. It codes for CASSLLDSALMGETQYF. This chain links TRBV28 with TRBJ2-5; D is perhaps TRBD2 (5 bases). Germline V CDR1 and CDR2: MDHEN, SYDVKM. This CDR3 comprises 17 residues. V lost 2 bases, J lost 4 bases, and 20 bases lay in between.

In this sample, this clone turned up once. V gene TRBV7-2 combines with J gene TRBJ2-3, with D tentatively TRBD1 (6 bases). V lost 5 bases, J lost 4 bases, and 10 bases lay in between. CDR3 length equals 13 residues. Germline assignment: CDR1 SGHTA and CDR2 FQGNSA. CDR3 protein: CASSPRGADTQYF. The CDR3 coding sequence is TGTGCCAGCAGCCCCAGGGGAGCAGATACGCAGTATTTT.

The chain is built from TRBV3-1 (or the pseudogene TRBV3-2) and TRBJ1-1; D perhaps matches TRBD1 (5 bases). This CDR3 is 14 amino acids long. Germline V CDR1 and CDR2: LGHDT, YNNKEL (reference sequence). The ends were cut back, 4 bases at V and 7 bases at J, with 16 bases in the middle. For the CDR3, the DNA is TGTGCCAGCAGCCGGGACTTGGGGCTCGGTGAAGCTTTCTTT. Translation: CASSRDLGLGEAFF.

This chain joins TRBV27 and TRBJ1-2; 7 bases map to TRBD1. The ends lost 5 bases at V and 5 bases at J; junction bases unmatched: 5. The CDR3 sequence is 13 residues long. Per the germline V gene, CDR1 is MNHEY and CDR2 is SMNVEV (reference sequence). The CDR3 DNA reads TGTGCCAGCAGTGCATTCAGGGGGTATGGCTACACCTTC. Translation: CASSAFRGYGYTF.

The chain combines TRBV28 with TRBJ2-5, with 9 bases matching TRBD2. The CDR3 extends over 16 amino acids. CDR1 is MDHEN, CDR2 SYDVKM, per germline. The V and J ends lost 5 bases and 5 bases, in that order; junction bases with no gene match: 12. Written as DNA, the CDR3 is TGTGCCAGCAGTGTGCCGCGGGGCCTAGCGGGGGAGACCCAGTACTTC. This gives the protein CASSVPRGLAGETQYF. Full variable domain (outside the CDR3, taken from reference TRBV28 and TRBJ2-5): DVKVTQSSRYLVKRTGEKVFLECVQDMDHENMFWYRQDPGLGLRLIYFSYDVKMKEKGDIPEGYSVSREKKERFSLILESASTNQTSMYLCASSVPRGLAGETQYFGPGTRLLVL.

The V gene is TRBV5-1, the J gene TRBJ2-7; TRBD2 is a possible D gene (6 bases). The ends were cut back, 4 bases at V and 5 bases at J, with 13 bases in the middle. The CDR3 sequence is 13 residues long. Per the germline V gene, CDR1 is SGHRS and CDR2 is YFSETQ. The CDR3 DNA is TGCGCCAGCAGCCTAGGACTAAACGACGAGCAGTACTTC. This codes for CASSLGLNDEQYF.

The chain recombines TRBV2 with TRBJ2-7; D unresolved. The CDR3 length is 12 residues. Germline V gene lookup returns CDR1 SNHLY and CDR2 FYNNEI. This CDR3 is CAIEADSYEQYF. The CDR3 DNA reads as TGTGCTATCGAGGCAGATTCCTACGAGCAGTACTTC.

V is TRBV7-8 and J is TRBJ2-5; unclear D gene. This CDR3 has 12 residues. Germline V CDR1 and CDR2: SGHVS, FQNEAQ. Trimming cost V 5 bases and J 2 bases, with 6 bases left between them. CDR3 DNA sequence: TGTGCCAGCAGCCGCCCACAAGAGACCCAGTACTTC. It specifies CASSRPQETQYF.

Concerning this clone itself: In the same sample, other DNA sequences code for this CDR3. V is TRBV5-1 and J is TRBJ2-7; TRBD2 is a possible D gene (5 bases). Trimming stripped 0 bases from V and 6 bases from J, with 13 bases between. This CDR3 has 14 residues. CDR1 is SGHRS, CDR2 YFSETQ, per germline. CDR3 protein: CASSLAASSGEQYF. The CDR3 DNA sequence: TGCGCCAGCAGCTTGGCCGCTAGCTCAGGCGAGCAGTACTTC.